Listed here are 8 T cell receptor beta chains from one sample, sequenced in a study of shared clonotypes between healthy human individuals (dated by TCRdb to the early 2020s). CD8 naive samples were CD45RO-negative cells positively selected for CCR7, giving a CD45RA+CCR7+ population that excluded TemRA cells. The library was produced with the immunoSEQ multiplex PCR assay. In TCRdb, the immuneACCESS table is reduced to in-frame sequences with V and J assigned. These tables do not hold every clone; where another copy was compared, an unresolved V gene accounts for under half, and the others remain unexplained. Recorded for this sample are millions of clones; 85% to 95% of them occurred a single time. Together, the top ten hold more than 1.5% of the sample. The sample was naive CD8+ T cells from PBMCs. The cell subset or site label of this sample denotes: CD45RA+CCR7+. The receptors originated from a man younger than 30 in good health. Some clones in this sample may be carry-over from other donors' samples.

The V call is TRBV10-3, the J call TRBJ2-3, with D hard to call. V lost 6 bases and J 2 bases, leaving 6 bases between the germline ends. The germline CDR1 and CDR2 sequences are ENHRY and SYGVKD. The CDR3 totals 12 residues. The CDR3 nucleotides read TGTGCCATCAGCCTGGACACAGATACGCAGTATTTT. It yields the protein CAISLDTDTQYF.

The chain joins TRBV5-1 to TRBJ1-4; D not resolved. The CDR3 loop spans 13 amino acids. CDR1 and CDR2 (germline): SGHRS, YFSETQ. The ends were cut back, 8 bases at V and 0 bases at J, with 8 bases in the middle. The CDR3 is CARAYATNEKLFF. DNA of the CDR3: TGCGCCAGGGCGTACGCAACTAATGAAAAACTGTTTTTT.

This clone was counted a single time. The V gene is TRBV6-6, the J gene TRBJ1-1, with D uncertain. The CDR3 sequence is 14 residues long. Trimming stripped 6 bases from V and 4 bases from J, with 15 bases between. CDR1 is MNHNY, CDR2 SVGAGI, per germline (reference sequence). CDR3 loop: CASRPSAAGTEAFF. The CDR3 coding sequence is TGTGCCAGCAGGCCGAGTGCGGCCGGCACTGAAGCTTTCTTT.

The rearrangement uses TRBV5-6 and TRBJ2-2; D is unresolved. Germline V CDR1 and CDR2: SGHDT, YYEEEE. V was shortened by 4 bases and J by 6 bases, with 10 bases between the two germline ends. The CDR3 runs 13 residues. This chain's CDR3 is CASSLGQSGELFF. CDR3 coding DNA: TGTGCCAGCAGCCTCGGTCAGTCCGGGGAGCTGTTTTTT.

The chain links TRBV15 to TRBJ2-3; maybe TRBD1 (7 bases). Trimming left V 6 bases short and J 4 bases short, with 17 bases between. The germline V gene encodes CDR1 LNHNV and CDR2 YYDKDF (reference sequence). The CDR3 contains 15 residues. The CDR3 spells CATRQTGTFSDTQYF. In nucleotides, the CDR3 is TGTGCCACCAGGCAGACAGGGACTTTTTCAGATACGCAGTATTTT.

The rearrangement links TRBV7-3 to TRBJ2-6; 9 positions agree with TRBD2. In germline, CDR1 is SGHTA, CDR2 FQGTGA. The length of the CDR3 is 18 residues. The V segment lost 1 base and the J segment 5 bases; nucleotides outside the gene matches: 9. Here the CDR3 DNA reads TGTGCCAGCAGCTTAAATGGCCTAGCGGGGACTAGGGCCAACGTCCTGACTTTC. This encodes CASSLNGLAGTRANVLTF. Full variable domain (missing parts from reference TRBV7-3 and TRBJ2-6): GAGVSQTPSNKVTEKGKYVELRCDPISGHTALYWYRQSLGQGPEFLIYFQGTGAADDSGLPNDRFFAVRPEGSVSTLKIQRTERGDSAVYLCASSLNGLAGTRANVLTFGAGSRLTVL.

On this clone itself: Other DNA sequences within the sample encode an identical CDR3. The rearrangement uses TRBV28 and TRBJ2-7; D gene ambiguous. In germline, CDR1 is MDHEN, CDR2 SYDVKM. The CDR3 length is 13 residues. With 5 bases removed from V and 2 bases from J, the gap between germline ends came to 10 bases. The CDR3 loop reads CASSHLRTYEQYF. Written as DNA, the CDR3 is TGTGCCAGCAGTCACCTTAGAACCTACGAGCAGTACTTC.

The CDR3: CASRQGLNTGELFF. CDR3 in DNA: TGTGCCAGCAGACAGGGTCTAAACACCGGGGAGCTGTTTTTT. The J gene is TRBJ2-2, the V gene TRBV6-4, with D possibly TRBD1 on 6 matching bases. This CDR3 contains 14 residues. V lost 6 bases and J lost 2, with 10 bases in between. Germline values: CDR1 MRHNA, CDR2 SNTAGT.